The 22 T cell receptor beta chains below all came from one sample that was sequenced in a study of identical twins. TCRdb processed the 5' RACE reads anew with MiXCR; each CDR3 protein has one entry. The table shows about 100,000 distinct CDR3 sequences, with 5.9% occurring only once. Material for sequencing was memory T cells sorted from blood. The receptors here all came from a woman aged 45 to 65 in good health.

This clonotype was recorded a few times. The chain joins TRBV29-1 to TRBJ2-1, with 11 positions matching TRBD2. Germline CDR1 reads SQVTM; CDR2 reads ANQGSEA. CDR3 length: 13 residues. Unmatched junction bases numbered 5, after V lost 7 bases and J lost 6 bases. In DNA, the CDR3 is TGCAGCGGTCTACTAGCGGGAGTCAATGAGCAGTTCTTC. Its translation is CSGLLAGVNEQFF.

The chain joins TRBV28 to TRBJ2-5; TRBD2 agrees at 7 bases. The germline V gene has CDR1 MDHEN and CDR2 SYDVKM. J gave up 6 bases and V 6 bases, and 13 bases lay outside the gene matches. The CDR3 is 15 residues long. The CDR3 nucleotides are TGTGCCAGCAGAAAAGCGGGAATGGGGGGACAGACCCAGTACTTC. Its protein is CASRKAGMGGQTQYF.

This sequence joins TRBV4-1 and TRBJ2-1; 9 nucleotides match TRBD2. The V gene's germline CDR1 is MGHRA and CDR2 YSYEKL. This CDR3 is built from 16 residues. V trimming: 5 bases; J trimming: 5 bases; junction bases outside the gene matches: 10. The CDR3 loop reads CASSSLAGKGHNEQFF. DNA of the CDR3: TGCGCCAGCAGCTCCCTAGCGGGAAAAGGGCACAATGAGCAGTTCTTC.

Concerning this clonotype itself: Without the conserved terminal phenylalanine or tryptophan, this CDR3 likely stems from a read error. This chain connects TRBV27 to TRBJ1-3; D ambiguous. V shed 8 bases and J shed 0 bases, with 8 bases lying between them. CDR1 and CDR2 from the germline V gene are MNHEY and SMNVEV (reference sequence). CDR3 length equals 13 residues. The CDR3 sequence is CASAWSSGNTIYS. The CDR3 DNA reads TGTGCCAGCGCTTGGAGCTCTGGAAACACCATATATTCT.

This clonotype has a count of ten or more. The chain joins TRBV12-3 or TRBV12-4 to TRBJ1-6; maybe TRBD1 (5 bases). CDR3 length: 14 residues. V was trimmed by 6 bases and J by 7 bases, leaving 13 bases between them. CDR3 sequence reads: CASRQTAANSPLHF. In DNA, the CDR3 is TGTGCCAGCAGACAGACAGCCGCGAATTCACCCCTCCACTTT.

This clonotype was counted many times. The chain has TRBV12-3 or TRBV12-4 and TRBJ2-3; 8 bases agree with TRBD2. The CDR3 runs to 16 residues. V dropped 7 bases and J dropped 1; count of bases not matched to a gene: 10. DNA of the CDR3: TGTGCCAGCACATATCAAGCGGGAGTGGGCACAGATACGCAGTATTTT. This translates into CASTYQAGVGTDTQYF.

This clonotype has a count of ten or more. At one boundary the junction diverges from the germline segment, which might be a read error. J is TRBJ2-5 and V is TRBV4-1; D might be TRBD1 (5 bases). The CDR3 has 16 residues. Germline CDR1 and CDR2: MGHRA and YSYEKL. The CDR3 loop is CASSQDSGSHGETQYF. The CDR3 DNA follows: TGCGCCAGCAGTCAAGATTCAGGGTCTCATGGGGAGACCCAGTACTTC.

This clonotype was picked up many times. CDR3 protein: CASRVAGNAYEQYF. The CDR3 nucleotides read TGTGCCAGCAGAGTTGCGGGGAACGCCTACGAGCAGTACTTC. This chain uses TRBV2 with TRBJ2-7; D may be TRBD2 (6 bases). CDR1 is SNHLY, CDR2 FYNNEI, per germline. The CDR3 consists of 14 residues. Trimming removed 6 bases from V and 2 bases from J, with 14 bases in between.

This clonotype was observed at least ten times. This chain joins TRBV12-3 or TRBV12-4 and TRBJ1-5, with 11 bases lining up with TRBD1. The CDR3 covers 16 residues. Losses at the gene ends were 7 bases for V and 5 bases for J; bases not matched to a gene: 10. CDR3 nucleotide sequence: TGTGCCAGCATTCCTCCGGGACAGGGGGTCGATCAGCCCCAGCATTTT. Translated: CASIPPGQGVDQPQHF.

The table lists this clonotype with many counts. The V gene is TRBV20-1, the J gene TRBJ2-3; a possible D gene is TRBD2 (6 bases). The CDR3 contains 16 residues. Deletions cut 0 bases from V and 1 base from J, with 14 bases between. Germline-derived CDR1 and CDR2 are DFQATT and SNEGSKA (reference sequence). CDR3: CSARDRAGWGTDTQYF. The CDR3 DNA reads TGCAGTGCTAGAGATCGGGCGGGATGGGGCACAGATACGCAGTATTTT.

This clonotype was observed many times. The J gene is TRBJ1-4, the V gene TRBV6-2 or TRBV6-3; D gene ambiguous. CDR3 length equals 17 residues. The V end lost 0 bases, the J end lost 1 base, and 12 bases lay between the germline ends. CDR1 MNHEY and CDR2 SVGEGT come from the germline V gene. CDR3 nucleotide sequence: TGTGCCAGCAGTTACTCGGTGCCGTCGGGAACTAATGAAAAACTGTTTTTT. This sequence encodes CASSYSVPSGTNEKLFF.

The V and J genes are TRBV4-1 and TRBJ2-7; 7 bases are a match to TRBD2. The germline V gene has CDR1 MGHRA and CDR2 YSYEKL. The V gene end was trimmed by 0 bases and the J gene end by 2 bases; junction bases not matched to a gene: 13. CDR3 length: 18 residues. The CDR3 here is CASSQDLGTTQTPYEQYV. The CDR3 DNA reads TGCGCCAGCAGCCAAGATCTTGGGACTACCCAAACTCCCTACGAGCAGTACGTC.

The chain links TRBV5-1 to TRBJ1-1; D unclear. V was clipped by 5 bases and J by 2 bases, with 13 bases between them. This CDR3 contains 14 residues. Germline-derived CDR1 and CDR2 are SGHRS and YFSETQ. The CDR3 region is CASRARTANTEAFF. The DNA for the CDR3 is TGCGCCAGCAGAGCACGGACGGCCAACACTGAAGCTTTCTTT.

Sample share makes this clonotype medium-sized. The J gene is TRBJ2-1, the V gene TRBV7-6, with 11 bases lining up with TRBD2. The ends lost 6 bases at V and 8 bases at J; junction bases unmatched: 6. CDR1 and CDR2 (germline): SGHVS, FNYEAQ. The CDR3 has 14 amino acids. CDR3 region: CASSLTSGRHEQFF. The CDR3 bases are TGTGCCAGCAGTCTTACTAGCGGGAGACATGAGCAGTTCTTC.

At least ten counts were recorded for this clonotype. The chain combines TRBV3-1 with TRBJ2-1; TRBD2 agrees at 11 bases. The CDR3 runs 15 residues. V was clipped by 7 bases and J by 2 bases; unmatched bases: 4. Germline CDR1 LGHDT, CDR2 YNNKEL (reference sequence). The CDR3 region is CASTPGLAAYNEQFF. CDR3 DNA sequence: TGTGCCAGCACCCCGGGACTAGCGGCCTACAATGAGCAGTTCTTC.

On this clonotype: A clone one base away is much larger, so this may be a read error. DNA of the CDR3: TGTGCCAGCAAGGACAGGGGGTCTACTAGCGGGGGAGGCAATGAGCAGTTCTTC. Its translation: CASKDRGSTSGGGNEQFF. The V and J genes are TRBV11-2 and TRBJ2-1; D is perhaps TRBD2 (11 bases). The CDR3 is 18 amino acids. Germline CDR1 SGHAT, CDR2 FQNNGV. The V and J ends lost 7 bases and 6 bases respectively, with 28 bases between them.

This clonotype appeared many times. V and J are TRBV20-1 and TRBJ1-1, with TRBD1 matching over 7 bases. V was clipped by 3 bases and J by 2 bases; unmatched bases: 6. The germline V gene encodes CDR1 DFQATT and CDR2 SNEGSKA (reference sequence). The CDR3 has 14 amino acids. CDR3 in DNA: TGCAGTGCTAGCTGGGCAGGGGGTAACACTGAAGCTTTCTTT. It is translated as CSASWAGGNTEAFF.

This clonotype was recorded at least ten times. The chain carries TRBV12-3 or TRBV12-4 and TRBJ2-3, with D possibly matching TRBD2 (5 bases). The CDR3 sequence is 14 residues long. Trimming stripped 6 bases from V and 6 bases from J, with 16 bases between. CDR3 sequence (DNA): TGTGCCAGCAGAGTTGAGGGCCCGACTGATACGCAGTATTTT. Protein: CASRVEGPTDTQYF.

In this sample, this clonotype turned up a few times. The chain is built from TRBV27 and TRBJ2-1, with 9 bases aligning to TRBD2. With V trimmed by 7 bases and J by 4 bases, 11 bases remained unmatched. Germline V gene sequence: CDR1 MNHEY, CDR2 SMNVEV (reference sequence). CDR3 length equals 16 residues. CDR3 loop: CASTLGGTSGYNEQFF. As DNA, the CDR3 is TGTGCCAGCACCCTGGGGGGAACTAGCGGGTACAATGAGCAGTTCTTC.

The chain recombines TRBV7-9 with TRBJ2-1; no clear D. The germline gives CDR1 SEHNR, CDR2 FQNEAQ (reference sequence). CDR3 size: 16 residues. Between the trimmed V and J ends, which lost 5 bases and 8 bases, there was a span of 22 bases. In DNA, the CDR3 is TGTGCCAGCAGCCCCCCCTTTGGGGAAATAGGCGATGAGCAGTTCTTC. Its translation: CASSPPFGEIGDEQFF.

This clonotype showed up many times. In DNA, the CDR3 is TGCGCCAGCAGCAAAGGGACAGGGATCTCCTACGAGCAGTACTTC. Amino acid sequence: CASSKGTGISYEQYF. The chain employs TRBV5-1 and TRBJ2-7, with 9 bases identical to TRBD1. The CDR3 sequence is 15 residues long. With V trimmed by 4 bases and J by 0 bases, 5 bases remained unmatched. Germline V lookup: CDR1 SGHRS, CDR2 YFSETQ.

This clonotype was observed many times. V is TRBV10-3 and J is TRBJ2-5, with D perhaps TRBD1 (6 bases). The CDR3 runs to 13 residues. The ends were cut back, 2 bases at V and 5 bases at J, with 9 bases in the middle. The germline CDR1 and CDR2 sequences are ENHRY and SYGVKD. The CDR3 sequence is CAISEITGETQYF. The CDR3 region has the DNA TGTGCCATCAGTGAGATAACAGGGGAGACCCAGTACTTC.